This T cell receptor (beta chain) was identified in a study of technical replicates of blood from a handful of donors. The method was immunoSEQ multiplex PCR; TCRdb's version includes in-frame clones alone and lacks a portion of them. In the table there are roughly 100,000 clones, about 94% of which are singletons. The CDR3 has 16 amino acids. V lost 5 bases to trimming and J lost 2 bases; unmatched junction nucleotides: 7. In germline, CDR1 is LNHDA, CDR2 SQIVND (reference sequence). Sequences were obtained from T cells isolated from PBMCs. This clonotype was sampled from a human donor in good health. The chain is built from TRBV19 and TRBJ2-1; 9 nucleotides agree with TRBD2. In DNA form, the CDR3 reads TGTGCCAGTAGTGGATGGCGGGAGGGCCCCTACAATGAGCAGTTCTTC. Its protein product is CASSGWREGPYNEQFF.